This TCR beta chain emerged from a study of shared clonotypes between healthy human individuals. TCRdb's table, derived via immunoSEQ multiplex PCR, lists solely in-frame clones and lacks some. Among some 1,100,000 clones listed, 75% to 85% were seen once. The CDR3 covers 14 residues. Looked up from germline, CDR1 is SEHNR and CDR2 is FQNEAQ (reference sequence). Trimming removed 3 bases at V and 9 bases at J, with 15 bases between. Sequences were obtained from memory CD4+ T cells from PBMCs. Noted subset: CD45RA-negative fraction. The origin of this receptor is a man aged 18 to 29 in good health. Some clones in this sample may be carry-over from other donors' samples. This chain uses TRBV7-9 with TRBJ2-1; the D call may be TRBD1 or TRBD2 (5 bases each). CDR3 sequence (DNA): TGTGCCAGCAGCTTCCCGGGACCCCCGGCTGAGCAGTTCTTC. Translation gives CASSFPGPPAEQFF.